This T cell receptor beta chain derives from a study of T cells in Graves' hyperthyroidism and ophthalmopathy. The sample holds many counts of this clonotype. Its antigen remains unknown. Authors of the study amplified TCR beta CDR3 regions from RNA transcripts. The TCR CDR3 was amplified in a first-round RT-PCR using the HTBI primer set. TCRdb redid the calling of the multiplex PCR reads with MiXCR, one entry per CDR3 protein. Of approximately 400,000 distinct CDR3 sequences in the sample, approximately 19% were seen once. Study-wide results and caveats: Ophthalmopathy was predicted by the model a median of roughly 6.6 months ahead of onset. Ophthalmopathy was distinguished from stable hyperthyroidism by 13 V-J signatures. Blood also held most thyroid clonotypes expanded beyond 0.001.

The CDR3 is made up of 16 amino acids. Germline V gene sequence: CDR1 SGHAT, CDR2 FQDESV (reference sequence). The V and J ends lost 4 bases and 0 bases respectively, with 13 bases between them. V is TRBV11-1 and J is TRBJ1-5, with a tentative D call TRBD1 (5 bases). The receptor comes from a woman in her late teens or twenties with Graves' hyperthyroidism. Sequenced material: blood. The CDR3 DNA is TGTGCCAGCAGCTCCGAGGGGTTTTATAGCAATCAGCCCCAGCATTTT. Its translation: CASSSEGFYSNQPQHF.